The clone carrying this TCR beta chain appeared a few times. Preparing the TCRbeta library involved the use of unique molecular identifiers. TCRdb called the PCR reads again in MiXCR, with one record for every CDR3 protein. Among roughly 350,000 distinct CDR3 sequences listed, 10% were seen once. The sample comes from a study of T-cell reconstitution after alpha-beta-depleted transplantation in children. Germline V lookup: CDR1 SGHAT, CDR2 FQNNGV. Trimming at V came to 1 base and at J to 0 bases, leaving 10 bases not matched to a gene. CDR3 length: 19 residues. The TCR comes from a human donor who donated a stem cell graft to a child with acute lymphoblastic leukemia. V is TRBV11-2 and J is TRBJ2-1, with 9 nucleotides matching TRBD2. The source was PBMCs from the stem cell graft donor, collected from the stem cell graft. The CDR3 sequence is CASSLVQRSGGPSYNEQFF. The DNA of the CDR3 is TGTGCCAGCAGCTTAGTACAGCGAAGCGGGGGGCCCTCCTACAATGAGCAGTTCTTC.